The 15 T cell receptor beta chains below all came from one sample that was sequenced in a study of blood T cell repertoires in COVID-19. Sequencing used immunoSEQ multiplex PCR; TCRdb keeps in-frame clones, though not all of them. The sample has over 150,000 clones; 70% to 80% are singletons. Sequenced: PBMCs or T cells enriched from blood (not recorded which). The origin of the receptors is a woman in her fifties or sixties who had recovered from COVID-19.

The chain links TRBV18 to TRBJ2-7, with D possibly being TRBD1 (5 bases). The CDR3 is made up of 16 amino acids. Germline-derived CDR1 and CDR2 are KGHSH and LQKENI. Trimming pared 3 bases from V and 2 bases from J, leaving 17 bases between. This CDR3 reads CASSPRTDSKTYEQYF. The CDR3 region has the DNA TGTGCCAGCTCACCTAGGACCGACAGTAAGACCTACGAGCAGTACTTC.

The genes are TRBV5-6 and TRBJ1-5, with D hard to call. V was cut by 2 bases and J by 2 bases, with 8 bases left in between. Per the germline V gene, CDR1 is SGHDT and CDR2 is YYEEEE. The CDR3 runs 14 residues. The CDR3 spells CASSFSGGNQPQHF. CDR3 DNA: TGTGCCAGCAGCTTTAGTGGTGGCAATCAGCCCCAGCATTTT.

The rearrangement uses TRBV6-5 and TRBJ1-4; D is unclear. Germline V gene sequence: CDR1 MNHEY, CDR2 SVGAGI. The germline V and J ends were trimmed by 2 bases and 8 bases, with 6 bases remaining between them. The CDR3 length is 12 residues. CDR3 residues: CASSYAGEKLFF. CDR3 nucleotide sequence: TGTGCCAGCAGTTACGCGGGGGAAAAACTGTTTTTT.

The rearrangement links TRBV13 to TRBJ2-7; 7 nucleotides line up with TRBD1. After removal of 5 bases from V and 3 bases from J, the junction contained 16 bases not matched to a gene. Germline V gene data show CDR1 as PRHDT and CDR2 as FYEKMQ (reference sequence). This CDR3 has 17 amino acids. The CDR3 region has the DNA TGTGCCAGCAGCACTAGACAGGGCCTCCAACCAAGCTACGAGCAGTACTTC. It encodes CASSTRQGLQPSYEQYF.

This chain uses TRBV10-3 with TRBJ2-7, with D perhaps matching TRBD2 (6 bases). V lost 4 bases, J lost 0 bases, and 13 bases lay in between. Germline CDR1 ENHRY, CDR2 SYGVKD. There are 15 residues in the CDR3. The CDR3 here is CAISGKEEGSYEQYF. In DNA, the CDR3 is TGTGCCATCAGTGGAAAGGAGGAGGGCTCCTACGAGCAGTACTTC.

The chain is built from TRBV19 and TRBJ1-1, with TRBD1 identical over 7 bases. This CDR3 contains 16 residues. The ends lost 4 bases at V and 3 bases at J; junction bases unmatched: 11. CDR1 and CDR2 from the germline V gene are LNHDA and SQIVND (reference sequence). Here the CDR3 DNA reads TGTGCCAGTAGTACCCGACAGGGAAGGAGTGACACTGAAGCTTTCTTT. This codes for CASSTRQGRSDTEAFF.

The chain has TRBV2 and TRBJ2-7; D is possibly TRBD1 (7 bases). This CDR3 contains 15 residues. Germline V gene data show CDR1 as SNHLY and CDR2 as FYNNEI. V dropped 7 bases and J dropped 5 bases, with 21 bases sitting between them. CDR3 region: CASTGGNRGRNEQYF. The CDR3 region has the DNA TGTGCCAGCACTGGGGGGAACAGGGGACGAAACGAGCAGTACTTC.

The chain employs TRBV19 and TRBJ1-5; the D gene is possibly TRBD1 (5 bases). Germline lookup yields CDR1 LNHDA and CDR2 SQIVND (reference sequence). CDR3 length equals 15 residues. V dropped 3 bases and J dropped 0 bases, with 9 bases sitting between them. This chain's CDR3 is CASSIAGLSNQPQHF. The DNA for the CDR3 is TGTGCCAGTAGTATTGCAGGGCTTAGCAATCAGCCCCAGCATTTT.

The CDR3 coding sequence is TGTGCCAGCTCACCAGTTAGCGTACAGCGGGAGCAGTACTTC. Protein product: CASSPVSVQREQYF. The gene calls are TRBV18 and TRBJ2-7; D is perhaps TRBD2 (5 bases). CDR1 is KGHSH and CDR2 is LQKENI in the germline V gene. Trimming took off 2 bases at V and 7 bases at J, with 15 bases between the two ends. The CDR3 has 14 residues.

The chain is built from TRBV9 and TRBJ2-2; D gene unclear. CDR3 length: 15 amino acids. Trimming removed 0 bases at V and 5 bases at J, with 11 bases between. The germline CDR1 and CDR2 sequences are SGDLS and YYNGEE. CDR3 region: CASSVGVPGTGELFF. The CDR3 DNA reads as TGTGCCAGCAGCGTAGGGGTCCCAGGTACCGGGGAGCTGTTTTTT.

This chain links TRBV19 with TRBJ1-2; D perhaps matches TRBD1 (6 bases). The germline V gene encodes CDR1 LNHDA and CDR2 SQIVND (reference sequence). The V and J ends lost 7 bases and 8 bases respectively, with 17 bases between them. The CDR3 is made up of 13 amino acids. In DNA form, the CDR3 reads TGTGCCAGTAACCTACAGGGAACGGGGGGCTACACCTTC. Translated: CASNLQGTGGYTF.

V is TRBV4-1 and J is TRBJ2-1, with a tentative D call TRBD2 (6 bases). V lost 4 bases, J lost 3 bases, and 16 bases lay in between. Germline V gene lookup returns CDR1 MGHRA and CDR2 YSYEKL. There are 16 residues in the CDR3. CDR3 DNA sequence: TGCGCCAGCAGCCCTCGAAAGGCGGGACTCTACAATGAGCAGTTCTTC. Its translation is CASSPRKAGLYNEQFF.

This chain links TRBV7-2 with TRBJ2-7, with TRBD1 identical over 8 bases. This CDR3 region has 14 residues. With V trimmed by 7 bases and J by 5 bases, 10 bases remained unmatched. Germline V gene lookup returns CDR1 SGHTA and CDR2 FQGNSA. The CDR3: CASIAAGGLNEQYF. CDR3 sequence (DNA): TGTGCCAGCATCGCGGCAGGGGGCTTGAACGAGCAGTACTTC.

The rearrangement joins TRBV7-9 to TRBJ1-1; D unresolved. The length of the CDR3 is 13 residues. Germline V CDR1 and CDR2: SEHNR, FQNEAQ (reference sequence). The germline V and J ends were trimmed by 5 bases and 2 bases, with 9 bases remaining between them. The chain's CDR3 is CASSIGPNTEAFF. In DNA form, the CDR3 reads TGTGCCAGCAGCATCGGTCCCAACACTGAAGCTTTCTTT. The full variable domain, with the rest looked up from reference TRBV7-9 and TRBJ1-1, is DTGVSQNPRHKITKRGQNVTFRCDPISEHNRLYWYRQTLGQGPEFLTYFQNEAQLEKSRLLSDRFSAERPKGSFSTLEIQRTEQGDSAMYLCASSIGPNTEAFFGQGTRLTVV.

The V gene is TRBV30, the J gene TRBJ2-7, with D tentatively TRBD1 (6 bases). CDR1 is GTSNPN and CDR2 is SVGIG in the germline V gene (reference sequence). With 4 bases removed from V and 3 bases from J, the gap between germline ends came to 19 bases. The CDR3 sequence is 15 residues long. The CDR3: CAWTTGHGFSYEQYF. CDR3 DNA: TGTGCCTGGACTACGGGACACGGCTTTAGCTACGAGCAGTACTTC.